This TCR beta chain came from a study of T cell responses to AZD1222 COVID-19 vaccine. Notes on this clone: Antigen: not known.

Study-level points and caveats: Of the AZD1222 recipients, only five to seven were seropositive at baseline.

Measured with immunoSEQ multiplex PCR; TCRdb has only the in-frame clones, and not every one. The sample yields under 130,000 clones, roughly 87% seen once. Germline V gene data show CDR1 as MDHEN and CDR2 as SYDVKM. CDR3 length: 15 amino acids. V was trimmed by 7 bases and J by 0 bases, leaving 12 bases between them. The rearrangement links TRBV28 to TRBJ2-2, with D tentatively TRBD2 (5 bases). The source material was peripheral blood, sampled on day 0 of AZD1222 vaccination. This TCR derives from an adult in good health. CDR3 in amino acids: CASTSIGANTGELFF. The CDR3 region has the DNA TGTGCCAGCACCTCCATCGGGGCGAACACCGGGGAGCTGTTTTTT. Supplemented by reference TRBV28 and TRBJ2-2, the full variable domain reads DVKVTQSSRYLVKRTGEKVFLECVQDMDHENMFWYRQDPGLGLRLIYFSYDVKMKEKGDIPEGYSVSREKKERFSLILESASTNQTSMYLCASTSIGANTGELFFGEGSRLTVL.